These 30 T cell receptor beta chains share one sample of origin, sequenced in a study of blood T cells in healthy people across ages. Primers used in a second PCR of about 7 to 12 cycles were a sample-barcoded 5' primer and a J-beta primer mix. TCRdb re-called the 5' RACE reads with MiXCR, one entry per CDR3 protein. Here the sample spans a few hundred thousand distinct CDR3 sequences, 25% to 30% being singletons. Source material: blood. These receptors originate from a woman in her 70s in good health.

The chain combines TRBV29-1 with TRBJ2-3, with no clear D. Matching the DNA end better, TRBJ1-5 makes the J call doubtful. The germline V gene encodes CDR1 SQVTM and CDR2 ANQGSEA. There are 11 residues in the CDR3. The CDR3 nucleotides are TGCAGCGTATCAAGACAAGACCGGCAGCATTTT. Its protein product is CSVSRQDRQHF.

The CDR3 protein is CASSLTSGGANTGELFF. The CDR3 DNA follows: TGTGCCAGCAGCTTAACTAGCGGGGGGGCGAACACCGGGGAGCTGTTTTTT. The genes are TRBV7-3 and TRBJ2-2, with 11 nucleotides matching TRBD2. Per the germline V gene, CDR1 is SGHTA and CDR2 is FQGTGA. Germline trimming cut 0 bases from V and 0 bases from J; bases unmatched to any gene: 0. The CDR3 has 17 residues.

Many counts were recorded for this clonotype. The CDR3, as DNA: TGTGCCAGCAGCTTAGACAAGTATAATTCACCCCTCCACTTT. Encoded protein: CASSLDKYNSPLHF. The chain uses TRBV9 and TRBJ1-6; D ambiguous. The CDR3 totals 14 residues. In germline, CDR1 is SGDLS, CDR2 YYNGEE. Trimming took off 4 bases at V and 4 bases at J, with 9 bases between the two ends.

The genes are TRBV29-1 and TRBJ2-1; TRBD2 agrees at 8 bases. After removal of 4 bases from V and 4 bases from J, the junction contained 15 bases not matched to a gene. Germline CDR1 SQVTM, CDR2 ANQGSEA. The CDR3 is made up of 17 amino acids. CDR3 DNA: TGCAGCGTTGGTCGGACTAGCAGGAGGACGGGGTACAATGAGCAGTTCTTC. Translation gives CSVGRTSRRTGYNEQFF.

This chain links TRBV5-1 with TRBJ2-7; possibly TRBD1 or TRBD2 for D (5 bases each). Germline assignment: CDR1 SGHRS and CDR2 YFSETQ. Trimming took 0 bases from V and 11 from J, leaving 15 bases between them. CDR3 size: 13 residues. The CDR3 is CASSLGLSGHKYF. The CDR3 DNA reads TGCGCCAGCAGCTTGGGACTGAGCGGACACAAGTACTTC.

This clonotype was seen many times. The chain uses TRBV7-9 and TRBJ1-1, with TRBD1 as a possible D gene (6 bases). Germline-derived CDR1 and CDR2 are SEHNR and FQNEAQ (reference sequence). V was trimmed by 3 bases and J by 4 bases, leaving 9 bases between them. CDR3 length: 13 residues. The CDR3 here is CASSFEGGTEAFF. In DNA form, the CDR3 reads TGTGCCAGCAGCTTTGAGGGGGGCACTGAAGCTTTCTTT.

The chain has TRBV7-9 and TRBJ1-2, with D hard to call. Per germline, CDR1 SEHNR and CDR2 FQNEAQ (reference sequence). The CDR3 is 13 residues long. V lost 5 bases and J lost 8, with 15 bases in between. The CDR3 DNA reads TGTGCCAGCAGCCCTAAGGTCGGAAGCGGCTACACCTTC. This codes for CASSPKVGSGYTF.

V usage is TRBV20-1 and J usage is TRBJ1-4, with no clear D. CDR1 and CDR2 (germline): DFQATT, SNEGSKA (reference sequence). The germline V and J ends were trimmed by 4 bases and 8 bases, with 8 bases remaining between them. The CDR3 runs to 11 residues. The DNA of the CDR3 is TGCAGTGCTAAGGTGGGCGAAAAACTGTTTTTT. This sequence encodes CSAKVGEKLFF.

In this sample, this clonotype turned up a few times. The chain links TRBV18 to TRBJ2-5; TRBD1 matches 7 bases. With the DNA end fitting TRBJ2-1 better, the J assignment may be wrong. There are 14 residues in the CDR3. CDR1 KGHSH and CDR2 LQKENI come from the germline V gene. This CDR3 is CASSPRQGEDEQFF. CDR3 nucleotides: TGTGCCAGCTCACCAAGACAGGGAGAGGATGAGCAGTTCTTC.

This clonotype came up many times. The gene calls are TRBV7-2 and TRBJ2-1; D remains unclear. Germline V gives CDR1 SGHTA, CDR2 FQGNSA. CDR3 length equals 14 residues. The V end was cut by 5 bases, the J end by 6 bases, with 14 bases between. The DNA for the CDR3 is TGTGCCAGCAGCCCGGGTTTAGTTAGCAATGAGCAGTTCTTC. Protein sequence: CASSPGLVSNEQFF.

This clonotype appeared a few times. V usage is TRBV15 and J usage is TRBJ2-2; no clear D. The CDR3 covers 14 residues. V lost 1 base, J lost 2 bases, and 5 bases lay in between. The germline gives CDR1 LNHNV, CDR2 YYDKDF (reference sequence). CDR3 nucleotide sequence: TGTGCCACCAGCAGAGGGGGTAACACCGGGGAGCTGTTTTTT. As protein: CATSRGGNTGELFF.

The chain joins TRBV5-4 to TRBJ1-2; the D gene is possibly TRBD1 (5 bases). V was clipped by 5 bases and J by 6 bases, with 14 bases between them. The CDR3 runs to 13 residues. Germline CDR1 is SGHNT and CDR2 is YYREEE (reference sequence). This CDR3 reads CASSDTGRNGYTF. The CDR3 coding sequence is TGTGCCAGCAGTGATACAGGAAGAAATGGCTACACCTTC. Filled out from reference TRBV5-4 and TRBJ1-2, the complete variable domain reads ETGVTQSPTHLIKTRGQQVTLRCSSQSGHNTVSWYQQALGQGPQFIFQYYREEENGRGNFPPRFSGLQFPNYSSELNVNALELDDSALYLCASSDTGRNGYTFGSGTRLTVV.

In its sample, this clonotype was seen a few times. The rearrangement links TRBV24-1 to TRBJ1-2; D perhaps matches TRBD1 (5 bases). Trimming removed 3 bases at V and 7 bases at J, with 20 bases between. CDR1 and CDR2 (germline): KGHDR, SFDVKD. This CDR3 is built from 16 residues. The CDR3: CATSDRRPRGVVGYTF. DNA for the CDR3: TGTGCCACCAGTGATCGACGCCCCCGGGGGGTTGTTGGCTACACCTTC.

The chain joins TRBV20-1 to TRBJ2-5; 7 bases are shared with TRBD2. The DNA end is a closer match to TRBJ2-1, so the J assignment may be wrong. Germline loops: CDR1 DFQATT, CDR2 SNEGSKA (reference sequence). CDR3 length: 14 amino acids. The CDR3 region has the DNA TGCAGTCGAGCTCGGGGCGGGGGTAGGGGTGAGCAGTTCTTC. Translating gives CSRARGGGRGEQFF.

This chain uses TRBV20-1 with TRBJ1-2; 7 bases are a match to TRBD1. The CDR3 covers 10 residues. The trim removed 6 bases at V and 11 bases at J, leaving 6 bases unmatched. Germline V lookup: CDR1 DFQATT, CDR2 SNEGSKA (reference sequence). The CDR3 sequence is CSAMTGPYTF. Written as DNA, the CDR3 is TGCAGTGCAATGACAGGGCCTTACACCTTC.

As regards this clonotype: It may be a read error: a sequence one base away is much more abundant. Lacking the conserved final phenylalanine or tryptophan, this CDR3 likely reflects a read error. The chain links TRBV29-1 to TRBJ2-7, with D possibly being TRBD1 (5 bases). V lost 4 bases and J 7 bases, leaving 17 bases between the germline ends. There are 13 residues in the CDR3. Germline CDR1 is SQVTM and CDR2 is ANQGSEA. The CDR3 region is CSVGFQGATEQYL. The DNA for the CDR3 is TGCAGCGTTGGGTTCCAGGGTGCAACGGAGCAGTACCTC.

In this sample, this clonotype turned up a few times. The chain employs TRBV4-1 and TRBJ1-4; 11 bases line up with TRBD1. The CDR3 is made up of 18 amino acids. Germline values: CDR1 MGHRA, CDR2 YSYEKL. V shed 2 bases, J shed 7 bases, and the junction held 12 bases outside the gene matches. The CDR3 nucleotides are TGCGCCAGCAGCCAAACCGAAAGGGTCGGGACAGGGGGTGAAAAACTGTTTTTT. Residues: CASSQTERVGTGGEKLFF.

In this sample, this clonotype turned up a few times. V is TRBV6-5 and J is TRBJ2-5; D is unclear. The V gene lost 6 bases and the J gene lost 7 bases, with 12 bases spanning the gap. Looked up from germline, CDR1 is MNHEY and CDR2 is SVGAGI. This CDR3 region has 12 residues. CDR3 in amino acids: CASRLGGGTQYF. In DNA, the CDR3 is TGTGCCAGCAGGCTTGGCGGTGGGACCCAGTACTTC.

This chain links TRBV5-1 with TRBJ1-4; TRBD1 might be the D (6 bases). V lost 1 base, J lost 7 bases, and 11 bases lay in between. From germline, CDR1 is SGHRS and CDR2 YFSETQ. The CDR3 sequence is 14 residues long. In DNA form, the CDR3 reads TGCGCCAGCAGCTTGACAGGGAGTAGTGAAAAACTGTTTTTT. Amino acids: CASSLTGSSEKLFF.

As concerns this clonotype: The junction departs from germline at one end; a sequencing error may be responsible. The chain joins TRBV20-1 to TRBJ1-1; the match to TRBD1 covers 8 bases. The CDR3 has 12 amino acids. The germline V gene encodes CDR1 DFQATT and CDR2 SNEGSKA (reference sequence). In DNA, the CDR3 is TGCAGTCCCCGACAGGGGAGGACTGAAGCTTCCTTT. Protein sequence: CSPRQGRTEASF.

This clonotype has more than one count but fewer than ten. The rearrangement joins TRBV12-3 or TRBV12-4 to TRBJ1-4; TRBD1 matches at 8 bases. J was trimmed by 5 bases and V by 7 bases; bases with no gene match: 9. The CDR3 extends over 15 amino acids. CDR3 sequence reads: CASTYDRGRNEKLFF. Here the CDR3 DNA reads TGTGCCAGCACCTACGACAGGGGAAGAAATGAAAAACTGTTTTTT.

V gene TRBV5-4 combines with J gene TRBJ2-2; 7 nucleotides line up with TRBD2. CDR3 length: 16 amino acids. Germline CDR1 SGHNT, CDR2 YYREEE (reference sequence). The V segment lost 4 bases and the J segment 4 bases; nucleotides outside the gene matches: 10. The CDR3 nucleotides read TGTGCCAGCAGCCCCCCGAACCGGGGGGTCACCGGGGAGCTGTTTTTT. This sequence encodes CASSPPNRGVTGELFF.

CDR3 nucleotides: TGTGCCAGCAGCTTCGGACAGTCTGGGGGGACCCAGTACTTC. Protein product: CASSFGQSGGTQYF. This sequence joins TRBV5-5 and TRBJ2-5; the D gene is possibly TRBD1 (6 bases). This CDR3 has 14 residues. The germline V and J ends were trimmed by 2 bases and 7 bases, with 15 bases remaining between them. Germline V CDR1 and CDR2: SGHKS, YYEKEE (reference sequence).

This clonotype was seen a handful of times. This chain joins TRBV6-1 and TRBJ1-2, with D possibly matching TRBD1 (6 bases). The germline CDR1 and CDR2 sequences are MNHNS and SASEGT. The CDR3 has 14 residues. Trimming removed 7 bases from V and 4 bases from J, with 16 bases in between. The CDR3 sequence is CASIPLLDSYGYTF. In DNA form, the CDR3 reads TGTGCCAGCATCCCGCTTTTGGACAGCTATGGCTACACCTTC.

This clonotype was seen a handful of times. The chain employs TRBV4-1 and TRBJ2-1; TRBD2 agrees at 8 bases. Germline V CDR1 and CDR2: MGHRA, YSYEKL. V was clipped by 3 bases and J by 6 bases; unmatched bases: 4. There are 14 residues in the CDR3. This CDR3 is CASSHPTSVNEQFF. CDR3 nucleotides: TGCGCCAGCAGCCACCCGACTAGCGTCAATGAGCAGTTCTTC.

This clonotype was seen repeatedly, ten times or more. The J gene is TRBJ2-1, the V gene TRBV20-1, with D unresolved. CDR3 length: 12 residues. The V and J ends lost 3 bases and 5 bases respectively, with 8 bases between them. Germline V gene sequence: CDR1 DFQATT, CDR2 SNEGSKA (reference sequence). The CDR3 DNA is TGCAGTGCTAGTAGGTGGAACAATGAGCAGTTCTTC. Encoded protein: CSASRWNNEQFF.

The chain joins TRBV30 to TRBJ2-3; 8 bases line up with TRBD1. CDR3 length equals 14 residues. The V segment lost 3 bases and the J segment 5 bases; nucleotides outside the gene matches: 7. The germline V gene has CDR1 GTSNPN and CDR2 SVGIG (reference sequence). For the CDR3, the DNA is TGTGCCTGGAGCAGGACAGGGCTTAAAGATACGCAGTATTTT. Its translation: CAWSRTGLKDTQYF.

This clonotype was seen only a few times. One end of the junction does not line up with germline, which may come from a read error. V is TRBV29-1 and J is TRBJ1-3, with unresolved D. CDR3 length: 11 amino acids. Germline CDR1 and CDR2: SQVTM and ANQGSEA. CDR3 loop: CSVTEGNAIYF. The CDR3 coding sequence is TGCAGCGTTACGGAGGGAAACGCCATATATTTT.

In nucleotides, the CDR3 is TGTGCCAGCAGCCTACGGGGACTAGCGGGAGGGAGCGGTAACACAGATACGCAGTATTTT. Translated, it gives CASSLRGLAGGSGNTDTQYF. The chain employs TRBV5-6 and TRBJ2-3; 16 nucleotides agree with TRBD2. V was pared by 4 bases and J by 2 bases, with 13 bases of the junction left unmatched. CDR1 is SGHDT, CDR2 YYEEEE, per germline. The CDR3 is 20 residues long.

This clonotype was counted a few times. The chain recombines TRBV6-6 with TRBJ2-5; D is ambiguous. The ends were cut back, 5 bases at V and 1 base at J, with 11 bases in the middle. Germline V gene lookup returns CDR1 MNHNY and CDR2 SVGAGI (reference sequence). This CDR3 is 14 amino acids long. This chain's CDR3 is CASSRNGLQETQYF. CDR3 DNA: TGTGCCAGCAGTAGAAATGGCCTCCAAGAGACCCAGTACTTC.